The 20 T cell receptor beta chains below all came from one sample that was sequenced in a study of CD8 T cells in ankylosing spondylitis (dated by TCRdb to 2017 to 2019). Receptors were amplified or captured by 5' RACE. Sequencing relied on an Illumina HiSeq 2500. The public reads were run again by TCRdb, first through fastp at Q25 and then through MiXCR, and only productive beta chains were kept. One record per CDR3 amino acid sequence lists the most common genes and DNA. For this sample there are hundreds of thousands of distinct CDR3 sequences; approximately 22% appear just once. Clones ranked in the top ten supply over 10% of the sample. Sequenced: blood, either unsorted or a sorted T cell fraction (not recorded which). The receptors were gathered from a male donor with ankylosing spondylitis or in good health (not recorded which).

V is TRBV9 and J is TRBJ2-2; no firm D call. V shed 3 bases and J shed 1 base, with 7 bases lying between them. Germline assignment: CDR1 SGDLS and CDR2 YYNGEE. The CDR3 has 14 amino acids. CDR3 residues: CASSEKGNTGELFF. CDR3 bases: TGTGCCAGCAGCGAGAAGGGGAACACCGGGGAGCTGTTTTTT.

The rearrangement uses TRBV28 and TRBJ1-1; D not resolved. The germline V gene encodes CDR1 MDHEN and CDR2 SYDVKM. The V end lost 7 bases, the J end lost 0 bases, and 6 bases lay between the germline ends. The length of the CDR3 is 12 residues. CDR3 loop: CASKSLNTEAFF. The CDR3 DNA reads as TGTGCCAGCAAGTCCTTGAACACTGAAGCTTTCTTT. Full variable domain (missing parts from reference TRBV28 and TRBJ1-1): DVKVTQSSRYLVKRTGEKVFLECVQDMDHENMFWYRQDPGLGLRLIYFSYDVKMKEKGDIPEGYSVSREKKERFSLILESASTNQTSMYLCASKSLNTEAFFGQGTRLTVV.

This clonotype showed up just a few times. The chain combines TRBV28 with TRBJ2-3; 8 nucleotides line up with TRBD1. After removal of 4 bases from V and 6 bases from J, the junction contained 6 bases not matched to a gene. Germline V gives CDR1 MDHEN, CDR2 SYDVKM. This CDR3 has 14 amino acids. The CDR3 DNA reads as TGTGCCAGCAGTTCGGACAGGGAAATCGATACGCAGTATTTT. Translation gives CASSSDREIDTQYF.

The chain couples TRBV10-3 to TRBJ1-2; tentative D call: TRBD1 (6 bases). The CDR3 loop spans 14 amino acids. Trimming took 3 bases from V and 7 from J, leaving 15 bases between them. Germline V CDR1 and CDR2: ENHRY, SYGVKD. The CDR3 loop reads CAISEWGGQAGYTF. The CDR3 region has the DNA TGTGCCATCAGTGAATGGGGGGGACAAGCTGGCTACACCTTC.

The sample holds a few counts of this clonotype. This chain joins TRBV4-1 and TRBJ2-5; tentatively, D is TRBD1 or TRBD2 (5 bases each). The germline gives CDR1 MGHRA, CDR2 YSYEKL. The V gene lost 0 bases and the J gene lost 5 bases, with 19 bases spanning the gap. This CDR3 spans 17 amino acids. The CDR3 loop reads CASSQEQAGRPHETQYF. The DNA for the CDR3 is TGCGCCAGCAGCCAAGAGCAGGCAGGGAGACCACACGAGACCCAGTACTTC.

This clonotype occurred a few times. This chain uses TRBV4-1 with TRBJ2-7, with unresolved D. V dropped 4 bases and J dropped 3 bases, with 10 bases sitting between them. The CDR3 is made up of 13 amino acids. The germline V gene has CDR1 MGHRA and CDR2 YSYEKL. CDR3 sequence: CASSLTINYEQYF. In DNA, the CDR3 is TGCGCCAGCAGCCTAACTATAAACTACGAGCAGTACTTC.

The V call is TRBV7-9, the J call TRBJ2-1; no definite D call. V lost 2 bases and J 3 bases, leaving 8 bases between the germline ends. This CDR3 comprises 14 residues. Germline CDR1 and CDR2: SEHNR and FQNEAQ (reference sequence). CDR3 protein: CASSLMENYNEQFF. The CDR3 DNA reads TGTGCCAGCAGCTTAATGGAAAACTACAATGAGCAGTTCTTC.

The V and J genes are TRBV29-1 and TRBJ2-3, with 7 bases that match TRBD2. Per germline, CDR1 SQVTM and CDR2 ANQGSEA. The CDR3 length is 14 residues. The trim removed 4 bases at V and 0 bases at J, leaving 4 bases unmatched. In DNA, the CDR3 is TGCAGCGTTGTTCGGGGGGTAAGCACAGATACGCAGTATTTT. Its protein product is CSVVRGVSTDTQYF.

This clonotype was seen only a few times. The rearrangement links TRBV7-9 to TRBJ2-1; a weak D match, TRBD2 (6 bases). Trimming took 5 bases from V and 8 from J, leaving 16 bases between them. CDR3 length: 14 residues. From germline, CDR1 is SEHNR and CDR2 FQNEAQ (reference sequence). The CDR3 loop is CASSRNLGGDEQFF. The CDR3 nucleotides are TGTGCCAGCAGCCGAAATCTTGGCGGGGATGAGCAGTTCTTC.

This clonotype has a count of ten or more. The V and J genes are TRBV7-9 and TRBJ2-1, with no clear D. Trimming left V 5 bases short and J 10 bases short, with 9 bases between. Germline CDR1 is SEHNR and CDR2 is FQNEAQ (reference sequence). This CDR3 spans 11 amino acids. The CDR3 loop reads CASSLGPEQFF. DNA of the CDR3: TGTGCCAGCAGCCTCGGACCAGAGCAGTTCTTC.

This clonotype occurred a few times. The chain links TRBV12-3 or TRBV12-4 to TRBJ2-7; perhaps TRBD1 as D (6 bases). This CDR3 contains 15 residues. V was cut by 0 bases and J by 2 bases, with 11 bases left in between. The CDR3 DNA sequence: TGTGCCAGCAGTTTAGCGCTTCAGGGGACCTACGAGCAGTACTTC. Protein product: CASSLALQGTYEQYF.

There are a few counts of this clonotype. The chain employs TRBV29-1 and TRBJ1-1, with D uncertain. V was shortened by 0 bases and J by 1 base, with 12 bases between the two germline ends. The CDR3 loop spans 15 amino acids. Per germline, CDR1 SQVTM and CDR2 ANQGSEA. DNA for the CDR3: TGCAGCGTTGAAGATCCGGAGATCGCGAACACTGAAGCTTTCTTT. Its translation is CSVEDPEIANTEAFF.

In this sample, this clonotype turned up many times. The rearrangement links TRBV12-3 or TRBV12-4 to TRBJ2-4; D remains unclear. Trimming took 2 bases from V and 5 from J, leaving 7 bases between them. The CDR3 is 13 amino acids. The CDR3, as DNA: TGTGCCAGCAGTTTACGGACCGAAAACATTCAGTACTTC. This codes for CASSLRTENIQYF.

The V and J genes are TRBV7-9 and TRBJ1-1; no reliable D call. CDR3 length: 13 residues. Germline lookup yields CDR1 SEHNR and CDR2 FQNEAQ (reference sequence). The V end was cut by 4 bases, the J end by 8 bases, with 14 bases between. In DNA form, the CDR3 reads TGTGCCAGCAGCTATTCTGGGTCTGAGGAAGCTTTCTTT. Protein product: CASSYSGSEEAFF. The entire variable domain, with the rest obtained from reference TRBV7-9 and TRBJ1-1, is as follows: DTGVSQNPRHKITKRGQNVTFRCDPISEHNRLYWYRQTLGQGPEFLTYFQNEAQLEKSRLLSDRFSAERPKGSFSTLEIQRTEQGDSAMYLCASSYSGSEEAFFGQGTRLTVV.

The genes are TRBV29-1 and TRBJ2-7; D unclear. CDR1 and CDR2 from the germline V gene are SQVTM and ANQGSEA. Trimming stripped 8 bases from V and 3 bases from J, with 5 bases between. The CDR3 runs to 9 residues. CDR3: CSKVYEQYF. CDR3 nucleotide sequence: TGCAGCAAAGTCTACGAGCAGTACTTC.

V usage is TRBV7-9 and J usage is TRBJ1-5; tentative D call: TRBD1 (5 bases). Trimming took 5 bases from V and 2 from J, leaving 13 bases between them. The CDR3 loop spans 15 amino acids. From germline, CDR1 is SEHNR and CDR2 FQNEAQ (reference sequence). The CDR3 sequence is CASSPGGVGNQPQHF. In DNA form, the CDR3 reads TGTGCCAGCAGCCCCGGGGGGGTAGGCAATCAGCCCCAGCATTTT.

CDR3 residues: CSVIGTGRLSTEAFF. The CDR3 bases are TGCAGCGTTATCGGGACAGGAAGACTGAGTACTGAAGCTTTCTTT. This chain uses TRBV29-1 with TRBJ1-1; 8 bases line up with TRBD1. Looked up from germline, CDR1 is SQVTM and CDR2 is ANQGSEA. The V and J ends lost 5 bases and 5 bases, in that order; junction bases with no gene match: 13. This CDR3 is 15 amino acids long.

The chain employs TRBV5-1 and TRBJ2-3, with TRBD1 identical over 12 bases. V shed 0 bases and J 7 bases; nucleotides not matched to a gene: 6. The CDR3 is 16 residues long. Germline loops: CDR1 SGHRS, CDR2 YFSETQ. CDR3 loop: CASSLAGGQGAHTQYF. The CDR3 region has the DNA TGCGCCAGCAGCTTGGCCGGGGGACAGGGGGCGCATACGCAGTATTTT.

The sample holds a few counts of this clonotype. The genes are TRBV30 and TRBJ2-1, with D unresolved. This CDR3 comprises 14 residues. V lost 6 bases to trimming and J lost 0 bases, with 12 bases between them. The V gene's germline CDR1 is GTSNPN and CDR2 SVGIG (reference sequence). This chain's CDR3 is CACGWQSSYNEQFF. The CDR3 bases are TGTGCCTGCGGGTGGCAGAGCTCCTACAATGAGCAGTTCTTC.

The V and J genes are TRBV27 and TRBJ2-1; D remains ambiguous. CDR1 is MNHEY, CDR2 SMNVEV, per germline (reference sequence). The CDR3 runs 12 residues. Trimming cost V 0 bases and J 10 bases, with 7 bases left between them. Written as DNA, the CDR3 is TGTGCCAGCAGTTTATCGTTGAAAGAGCAGTTCTTC. It is translated as CASSLSLKEQFF.